This T cell receptor (beta chain) derives from a study of glioma-infiltrating T cells. This clonotype was seen ten or more times. The CDR3 consists of 17 residues. CDR1 and CDR2 (germline): MGHRA, YSYEKL. Trimming left V 1 base short and J 2 bases short, with 17 bases between. Amplification of TCR alpha and beta CDR3 regions from RNA used iRepertoire nested multiplex PCR. TCRdb re-called the multiplex PCR reads through MiXCR, storing one row per CDR3 protein. The sample holds about 180,000 distinct CDR3 sequences, approximately 40% seen once. Sequenced material: glioma tissue, nonneoplastic brain tissue, or PBMCs (not recorded which). The receptor's source is a human donor with low-grade glioma or glioblastoma, undergoing nonglioma brain surgery, or in good health (not recorded which). J is TRBJ1-1 and V is TRBV4-1; perhaps TRBD1 as D (5 bases). The CDR3 nucleotides read TGCGCCAGCAGCCAAGTTTTTAGGACACGGGGAAACACTGAAGCTTTCTTT. Protein sequence: CASSQVFRTRGNTEAFF.